These 9 T cell receptor beta chains were sequenced from one sample in a study of blood T cell repertoires in COVID-19. Sequenced by immunoSEQ multiplex PCR; TCRdb stores in-frame clones only, minus some. The sample records about 220,000 clones, roughly nine tenths being singletons. The sequencing input was peripheral blood. These receptor sequences come from a man aged 40-49 years with acute or convalescent COVID-19.

The CDR3: CASSPDRRLNTEAFF. CDR3 DNA: TGTGCCAGCAGCCCCGACAGGCGACTGAACACTGAAGCTTTCTTT. The rearrangement uses TRBV3-1 (or the pseudogene TRBV3-2) and TRBJ1-1, with D possibly matching TRBD1 (6 bases). The germline gives CDR1 LGHDT, CDR2 YNNKEL (reference sequence). The CDR3 runs to 15 residues. Trimming removed 4 bases from V and 0 bases from J, with 12 bases in between.

A remark on this clone: At one boundary the junction diverges from the germline segment, which might be a read error. The chain couples TRBV27 to TRBJ2-7; 11 bases are shared with TRBD1. The germline V gene encodes CDR1 MNHEY and CDR2 SMNVEV (reference sequence). This CDR3 is 13 amino acids long. CDR3 amino acids: CASSGTGGPRGDF. Here the CDR3 DNA reads TGTGCCAGCAGTGGGACAGGGGGGCCTAGAGGAGACTTC.

J is TRBJ1-2 and V is TRBV24-1, with D perhaps TRBD1 (6 bases). From germline, CDR1 is KGHDR and CDR2 SFDVKD. V lost 1 base and J 2 bases, leaving 7 bases between the germline ends. The CDR3 covers 14 residues. CDR3 residues: CATSDFDRNYGYTF. For the CDR3, the DNA is TGTGCCACCAGTGATTTTGACAGGAACTATGGCTACACCTTC.

This chain links TRBV19 with TRBJ1-5; 11 bases match TRBD1. Germline V gives CDR1 LNHDA, CDR2 SQIVND (reference sequence). The V gene end was trimmed by 7 bases and the J gene end by 7 bases; junction bases not matched to a gene: 9. This CDR3 region has 15 residues. CDR3 residues: CASIRTGGVEQPQHF. The CDR3 DNA is TGTGCCAGTATACGGACAGGGGGCGTGGAGCAGCCCCAGCATTTT. Drawing the rest from reference TRBV19 and TRBJ1-5, the complete variable domain is DGGITQSPKYLFRKEGQNVTLSCEQNLNHDAMYWYRQDPGQGLRLIYYSQIVNDFQKGDIAEGYSVSREKKESFPLTVTSAQKNPTAFYLCASIRTGGVEQPQHFGDGTRLSIL.

V is TRBV28 and J is TRBJ2-1; 14 positions agree with TRBD2. V shed 3 bases, J shed 4 bases, and the junction held 2 bases outside the gene matches. This CDR3 has 16 amino acids. The germline gives CDR1 MDHEN, CDR2 SYDVKM. Here the CDR3 reads CASSFRLAGGYNEQFF. CDR3 DNA: TGTGCCAGCAGTTTTAGACTAGCGGGAGGGTACAATGAGCAGTTCTTC.

This chain joins TRBV7-9 and TRBJ2-7, with D possibly TRBD1 on 5 matching bases. V was shortened by 0 bases and J by 2 bases, with 17 bases between the two germline ends. The V gene's germline CDR1 is SEHNR and CDR2 FQNEAQ (reference sequence). This CDR3 has 17 residues. The CDR3 reads CASSLALTALDPYEQYF. The CDR3 bases are TGTGCCAGCAGCTTAGCGTTGACAGCTCTGGACCCCTACGAGCAGTACTTC. Full variable domain (remainder filled in from reference TRBV7-9 and TRBJ2-7): DTGVSQNPRHKITKRGQNVTFRCDPISEHNRLYWYRQTLGQGPEFLTYFQNEAQLEKSRLLSDRFSAERPKGSFSTLEIQRTEQGDSAMYLCASSLALTALDPYEQYFGPGTRLTVT.

This chain connects TRBV3-1 (or the pseudogene TRBV3-2) to TRBJ2-3; the D is unclear. This CDR3 comprises 14 residues. Looked up from germline, CDR1 is LGHDT and CDR2 is YNNKEL (reference sequence). V dropped 3 bases and J dropped 11 bases, with 18 bases sitting between them. The CDR3 protein is CASSQALEALEQYF. The CDR3, as DNA: TGTGCCAGCAGCCAGGCTCTAGAGGCCCTGGAGCAGTATTTT.

The J gene is TRBJ2-1, the V gene TRBV5-6; 10 bases agree with TRBD2. V was pared by 4 bases and J by 7 bases, with 8 bases of the junction left unmatched. This CDR3 is 15 amino acids long. Per the germline V gene, CDR1 is SGHDT and CDR2 is YYEEEE. CDR3 in amino acids: CASSPRLAGVNEQFF. The CDR3, as DNA: TGTGCCAGCAGCCCCCGGCTAGCGGGAGTTAATGAGCAGTTCTTC.

The chain uses TRBV5-1 and TRBJ1-2, with D unclear. Germline CDR1 and CDR2: SGHRS and YFSETQ. V lost 5 bases and J 2 bases, leaving 19 bases between the germline ends. CDR3 length: 16 residues. In DNA, the CDR3 is TGCGCCAGCAGTCCTTTAACTCGAGGAGGGAACTATGGCTACACCTTC. Protein sequence: CASSPLTRGGNYGYTF.